This passage covers 21 T cell receptor beta chains from one sample sequenced in a study of OX40 agonist ivuxolimab in advanced cancers. Assay: immunoSEQ multiplex PCR; the TCRdb copy retains only in-frame clones and omits some. The sample shows some 70,000 clones, approximately 89% of them seen only once. The sequencing here drew on CD4+ or CD8+ T cells sorted from blood, taken in a trial of the OX40 agonist ivuxolimab. The receptors were sampled from an adult with an advanced solid tumor such as melanoma, head and neck, liver or kidney cancer.

The V call is TRBV5-4, the J call TRBJ1-3, with D hard to call. V was clipped by 0 bases and J by 3 bases, with 13 bases between them. Germline V gives CDR1 SGHNT, CDR2 YYREEE (reference sequence). This CDR3 is 16 amino acids long. The CDR3 protein is CASSLGGPRVGNTIYF. The CDR3 DNA reads TGTGCCAGCAGCTTGGGAGGGCCGCGCGTTGGAAACACCATATATTTT.

The chain is built from TRBV7-9 and TRBJ2-7; D is perhaps TRBD2 (6 bases). Germline loops: CDR1 SEHNR, CDR2 FQNEAQ (reference sequence). This CDR3 contains 15 residues. Trimming took off 5 bases at V and 1 base at J, with 15 bases between the two ends. The CDR3 nucleotides read TGTGCCAGCAGCCCTGTCCGGGACTCTTCCTACGAGCAGTACTTC. This codes for CASSPVRDSSYEQYF.

The CDR3 bases are TGTGCCAGCAGCTCTTCGGGGCGCCCCTTTAGCACAGATACGCAGTATTTT. The encoded protein is CASSSSGRPFSTDTQYF. The chain recombines TRBV21-1 with TRBJ2-3. TRBV21-1 is a documented pseudogene. There are 17 residues in the CDR3.

The chain employs TRBV15 and TRBJ1-4, with 7 nucleotides matching TRBD1. This CDR3 has 14 amino acids. V lost 0 bases to trimming and J lost 5 bases; unmatched junction nucleotides: 0. CDR1 is LNHNV and CDR2 is YYDKDF in the germline V gene (reference sequence). CDR3 bases: TGTGCCACCAGCAGAGAAGGGGGCAATGAAAAACTGTTTTTT. Its protein product is CATSREGGNEKLFF.

V is TRBV23-1 and J is TRBJ2-5, with 8 bases identical to TRBD2. TRBV23-1 has ORF status, its function being uncertain. The ends lost 4 bases at V and 0 bases at J; junction bases unmatched: 13. This CDR3 has 18 amino acids. DNA of the CDR3: TGCGCCAGCAGTCTGCGCTCAGCGGGGGTCATACACCAAGAGACCCAGTACTTC. This sequence encodes CASSLRSAGVIHQETQYF.

V usage is TRBV5-1 and J usage is TRBJ1-2; the D gene is possibly TRBD1 (6 bases). V gave up 4 bases and J gave up 2 bases, with 12 bases separating them. CDR1 and CDR2 from the germline V gene are SGHRS and YFSETQ. The CDR3 consists of 14 residues. Written as DNA, the CDR3 is TGCGCCAGCAGCGCCCGGGACACAAACTATGGCTACACCTTC. As protein: CASSARDTNYGYTF.

The CDR3 sequence: CASSEDRIYTF. The CDR3 DNA reads as TGTGCCAGCAGTGAAGACAGGATCTACACCTTC. The genes are TRBV25-1 and TRBJ1-2, with a tentative D call TRBD1 (6 bases). The CDR3 covers 11 residues. CDR1 is MGHDK and CDR2 is SYGVNS in the germline V gene. With 2 bases removed from V and 10 bases from J, the gap between germline ends came to 8 bases.

The chain recombines TRBV7-2 with TRBJ1-6; D is uncertain. Trimming stripped 3 bases from V and 7 bases from J, with 10 bases between. This CDR3 is 14 amino acids long. Looked up from germline, CDR1 is SGHTA and CDR2 is FQGNSA. CDR3 amino acids: CASSFGGYNSPLHF. CDR3 nucleotide sequence: TGTGCCAGCAGCTTTGGAGGTTACAATTCACCCCTCCACTTT.

The V gene is TRBV6-5, the J gene TRBJ2-7, with a tentative D call TRBD1 (5 bases). CDR1 is MNHEY and CDR2 is SVGAGI in the germline V gene. V lost 6 bases and J lost 4, with 13 bases in between. The CDR3 totals 13 residues. The CDR3 spells CASSRSQGYEQYF. The CDR3 DNA reads as TGTGCCAGCAGCCGAAGCCAGGGTTACGAGCAGTACTTC.

The chain combines TRBV2 with TRBJ1-1; no definite D call. This CDR3 region has 13 residues. Germline V lookup: CDR1 SNHLY, CDR2 FYNNEI. V lost 10 bases to trimming and J lost 3 bases, with 15 bases between them. The CDR3 region is CATYDRRDTEAFF. The CDR3 DNA sequence: TGTGCCACCTACGACCGAAGGGACACTGAAGCTTTCTTT.

The genes are TRBV7-2 and TRBJ2-7, with 9 bases fitting TRBD2. CDR1 SGHTA and CDR2 FQGNSA come from the germline V gene. The J segment lost 3 bases and the V segment lost 1 base, leaving 13 bases of the junction unmatched. This CDR3 has 18 amino acids. CDR3 sequence reads: CASSLVGVSGGLFYEQYF. The CDR3, as DNA: TGTGCCAGCAGCTTAGTGGGTGTTAGCGGGGGTCTATTCTACGAGCAGTACTTC.

A single count supports this clone. This chain links TRBV11-2 with TRBJ1-2, with D tentatively TRBD1 (5 bases). Looked up from germline, CDR1 is SGHAT and CDR2 is FQNNGV. V lost 3 bases, J lost 4 bases, and 9 bases lay in between. The CDR3 has 13 residues. The CDR3 reads CASSLGRTYGYTF. The CDR3 DNA reads as TGTGCCAGCAGCTTGGGACGGACCTATGGCTACACCTTC.

This clone was seen just once. The V and J genes are TRBV6-5 and TRBJ1-1; possible D gene TRBD1, 5 bases. Germline V gene sequence: CDR1 MNHEY, CDR2 SVGAGI. This CDR3 has 13 amino acids. V gave up 9 bases and J gave up 8 bases, with 19 bases separating them. CDR3 in amino acids: CASLRDGGVEAFF. DNA for the CDR3: TGTGCCAGTCTCAGGGACGGGGGAGTGGAAGCTTTCTTT.

The table lists this clone with a few counts. The rearrangement joins TRBV10-3 to TRBJ1-6, with a possible D match to TRBD1 (5 bases). Trimming pared 6 bases from V and 6 bases from J, leaving 9 bases between. CDR1 and CDR2 (germline): ENHRY, SYGVKD. The CDR3 has 13 residues. The CDR3 nucleotides read TGTGCCATCAGGGGGGGGGTTAATTCACCCCTCCACTTT. It yields the protein CAIRGGVNSPLHF.

The rearrangement joins TRBV5-1 to TRBJ2-5, with TRBD1 matching 7 bases. The germline V gene has CDR1 SGHRS and CDR2 YFSETQ. CDR3 length: 14 amino acids. V lost 8 bases and J lost 3; bases outside the gene matches: 10. CDR3 in amino acids: CARGDSSDEETQYF. The CDR3 DNA is TGCGCCAGAGGGGACAGCTCAGACGAAGAGACCCAGTACTTC.

V and J are TRBV14 and TRBJ1-1; possible D gene TRBD1, 5 bases. Looked up from germline, CDR1 is SGHDN and CDR2 is FVKESK. V was clipped by 4 bases and J by 5 bases, with 17 bases between them. This CDR3 is 15 amino acids long. The CDR3 here is CASSRWGEGRTEAFF. The CDR3 coding sequence is TGTGCCAGCAGCCGATGGGGCGAGGGTAGGACTGAAGCTTTCTTT.

The chain couples TRBV5-4 to TRBJ2-7; TRBD1 might be the D (6 bases). Trimming took 2 bases from V and 0 from J, leaving 12 bases between them. This CDR3 has 15 amino acids. Germline V gene sequence: CDR1 SGHNT, CDR2 YYREEE (reference sequence). CDR3 in DNA: TGTGCCAGCAGCTTACAGGGCAAGAGCTCCTACGAGCAGTACTTC. Translation gives CASSLQGKSSYEQYF.

This chain connects TRBV11-2 to TRBJ2-7, with 9 bases lining up with TRBD1. This CDR3 is 15 amino acids long. The trim removed 4 bases at V and 0 bases at J, leaving 4 bases unmatched. CDR1 is SGHAT, CDR2 FQNNGV, per germline. CDR3 region: CASSSRTGVSYEQYF. The CDR3 DNA sequence: TGTGCCAGCAGCTCGAGGACAGGGGTCTCCTACGAGCAGTACTTC.

This clone was counted a single time. The chain uses TRBV6-6 and TRBJ1-2, with D possibly matching TRBD1 (6 bases). The germline CDR1 and CDR2 sequences are MNHNY and SVGAGI (reference sequence). CDR3 size: 13 residues. Between the trimmed V and J ends, which lost 4 bases and 4 bases, there was a span of 10 bases. This CDR3 is CASSLTGFYGYTF. CDR3 nucleotides: TGTGCCAGCAGTTTAACAGGGTTCTATGGCTACACCTTC.

V gene TRBV6-6 combines with J gene TRBJ2-5; the match to TRBD1 covers 9 bases. Germline-derived CDR1 and CDR2 are MNHNY and SVGAGI (reference sequence). The J segment lost 2 bases and the V segment lost 2 bases, leaving 6 bases of the junction unmatched. This CDR3 spans 16 amino acids. CDR3 protein: CASSYPTGTGQETQYF. CDR3 DNA sequence: TGTGCCAGCAGTTACCCCACCGGGACAGGGCAAGAGACCCAGTACTTC.

The J gene is TRBJ2-1, the V gene TRBV4-1; 10 bases agree with TRBD1. The V gene end was trimmed by 4 bases and the J gene end by 7 bases; junction bases not matched to a gene: 7. Germline V gene data show CDR1 as MGHRA and CDR2 as YSYEKL. The CDR3 runs to 15 residues. The DNA for the CDR3 is TGCGCCAGCAGCCGGGGACAGGGGTTTTGGAATGAGCAGTTCTTC. It specifies CASSRGQGFWNEQFF.